These T cell receptor beta chains were read from a single sample in a study of blood T cells in healthy people across ages. TCRdb used MiXCR to reprocess the 5' RACE reads, holding one entry per CDR3 protein. The table shows around 1.5 million distinct CDR3 sequences, with 59% occurring only once. Sample: blood. The receptors shown here come from a man aged 18-30 years in good health. CDR3s include the opening cysteine and the closing phenylalanine or tryptophan. The D gene is left open where the match is weak. A clone size is listed for some rows: how often the clone was seen (once, few, many), or a class if it is expanded.

d_call cdr3_length j_call v_call clone_size cdr3_aa cdr3_nt
. 15 TRBJ2-5 TRBV7-9 . CASSLRDTHQETQYF TGTGCCAGCAGCCTCCGGGACACTCATCAAGAGACCCAGTACTTC
. 16 TRBJ2-7 TRBV11-1 . CASSLTVDGNPYEQYF TGTGCCAGCAGCCTCACGGTGGACGGGAACCCCTACGAGCAGTACTTC
. 13 TRBJ2-1 TRBV7-9 . CASSPRGANEQFF TGTGCCAGCAGCCCACGGGGGGCGAATGAGCAGTTCTTC
TRBD1 12 TRBJ2-1 TRBV29-1 few CSVKSRGNEQFF TGCAGCGTCAAATCCAGGGGGAATGAGCAGTTCTTC
. 11 TRBJ2-3 TRBV12-3/TRBV12-4 few CASRIHGTQYF TGTGCCAGCAGGATTCATGGTACGCAGTATTTT
. 14 TRBJ1-1 TRBV12-3/TRBV12-4 . CASSFEKYIGEAFF TGTGCCAGCAGTTTCGAAAAATACATCGGAGAAGCTTTCTTT
TRBD2 15 TRBJ2-7 TRBV6-2/TRBV6-3 once CASSTLAGASYEQYF TGTGCCAGCAGTACTCTAGCGGGGGCTTCCTACGAGCAGTACTTC
. 14 TRBJ2-5 TRBV27 . CASSRNGQRETQYF TGTGCCAGCAGTCGAAATGGACAGCGGGAGACCCAGTACTTC
TRBD2 14 TRBJ2-3 TRBV28 few CASSLSGTTDTQYF TGTGCCAGCAGTTTAAGCGGGACCACAGATACGCAGTATTTT
. 12 TRBJ2-4 TRBV7-9 . CASSHDPPIQYF TGTGCCAGCAGCCACGATCCCCCCATTCAGTACTTC
. 11 TRBJ1-2 TRBV29-1 few CRADGSMGYTF TGCAGAGCGGACGGCAGTATGGGCTACACCTTC
TRBD2 16 TRBJ2-3 TRBV11-2 . CASSLGSSGLTDTQYF TGTGCCAGCAGCTTAGGTTCTAGCGGGCTCACAGATACGCAGTATTTT
TRBD1 13 TRBJ2-1 TRBV29-1 . CSVRDRGRVEQFF TGCAGCGTCCGGGACAGGGGAAGGGTTGAGCAGTTCTTC
TRBD1 14 TRBJ1-2 TRBV19 . CASSIAGTGLGYTF TGTGCCAGTAGTATTGCTGGGACAGGGTTAGGCTACACCTTC
TRBD1 13 TRBJ2-7 TRBV29-1 . CSAMTGKSYEQYF TGCAGCGCTATGACAGGGAAATCCTACGAGCAGTACTTC
. 14 TRBJ2-2 TRBV12-3/TRBV12-4 . CASSSTGNTGELFF TGTGCCAGCAGTTCGACAGGGAACACCGGGGAGCTGTTTTTT
TRBD1 17 TRBJ2-4 TRBV7-2 . CASSYEPGQGAKNIQYF TGTGCCAGCAGCTACGAACCGGGACAGGGGGCCAAAAACATTCAGTACTTC
TRBD2 15 TRBJ2-1 TRBV7-2 . CASSIPGLGNNEQFF TGTGCCAGCAGCATACCGGGACTAGGGAACAATGAGCAGTTCTTC
. 15 TRBJ2-7 TRBV7-9 . CASSSSQGLGYEQYF TGTGCCAGCAGCTCCTCGCAGGGTTTAGGGTACGAGCAGTACTTC
TRBD1 13 TRBJ1-1 TRBV29-1 . CSGRQGANTEAFF TGCAGCGGGAGGCAGGGGGCGAACACTGAAGCTTTCTTT
. 14 TRBJ1-1 TRBV4-3 . CASSQDRVECEAFF TGCGCCAGCAGCCAAGATCGGGTGGAATGTGAAGCTTTCTTT
TRBD2 15 TRBJ2-3 TRBV7-2 few CASSLGLAVPDTQYF TGTGCCAGCAGCTTAGGACTAGCAGTTCCAGATACGCAGTATTTT
. 16 TRBJ2-1 TRBV27 . CASSLSAGLSYNEQFF TGTGCCAGCAGTTTAAGCGCGGGCCTCTCCTACAATGAGCAGTTCTTC
. 15 TRBJ1-1 TRBV7-9 . CASSSGINSNTEALF TGTGCCAGCAGCTCCGGGATAAACTCAAACACTGAAGCTTTGTTT
. 13 TRBJ2-7 TRBV7-2 . CASSPGLMYEQYF TGTGCCAGCAGCCCAGGACTGATGTACGAGCAGTACTTC
. 13 TRBJ2-5 TRBV10-3 few CAISDRERETQYF TGTGCCATCAGTGATCGGGAGAGGGAGACCCAGTACTTC
TRBD1 14 TRBJ2-7 TRBV20-1 . CSARADRASYEQYF TGCAGTGCTAGGGCGGACAGGGCCTCCTACGAGCAGTACTTC
TRBD2 18 TRBJ2-3 TRBV10-3 . CAISGRLAGGSSTDTQYF TGTGCCATCAGTGGACGACTAGCGGGGGGCTCTAGCACAGATACGCAGTATTTT
TRBD1 14 TRBJ1-2 TRBV5-6 . CASSGTGKWHGYTF TGTGCCAGCAGCGGGACAGGGAAGTGGCATGGCTACACCTTC
. 16 TRBJ2-7 TRBV4-1 . CASSQVAERSSYEQYF TGCGCCAGCAGCCAAGTAGCGGAACGAAGCTCCTACGAGCAGTACTTC
. 17 TRBJ2-1 TRBV20-1 . CSAIRTRGANSYNEQFF TGCAGTGCTATCCGAACCCGGGGGGCAAACTCCTACAATGAGCAGTTCTTC
. 14 TRBJ2-1 TRBV4-1 few CASSQAGLGDEQFF TGCGCCAGCAGCCAAGCGGGGCTCGGCGATGAGCAGTTCTTC
TRBD2 19 TRBJ2-2 TRBV7-2 . CASSLMAGEPTSATGELFF TGTGCCAGCAGCTTAATGGCGGGGGAGCCGACCTCGGCCACCGGGGAGCTGTTTTTT
TRBD2 13 TRBJ2-5 TRBV2 . CAIYSGIGETQYF TGTGCCATCTATAGCGGGATAGGAGAGACCCAGTACTTC
. 14 TRBJ1-6 TRBV7-2 few CASSTQTAGTPLHF TGTGCCAGCAGCACCCAGACAGCCGGTACACCCCTCCACTTT